The text below deals with one T cell receptor beta chain. In the source study's methods: Reference gene primer amplification yielded estimated nucleated cell counts. Method: immunoSEQ multiplex PCR; TCRdb's copy keeps in-frame clones and lacks some. Clonal size and the V and J genes are those of that table, whereas D and trimming came from the DNA. The top ten clones hold roughly 6.8% of a sample with tens of thousands of clones, more than 80% of them seen once. This CDR3 is 14 amino acids long. V gave up 2 bases and J gave up 3 bases, with 11 bases separating them. The V gene's germline CDR1 is MDHEN and CDR2 SYDVKM. The sample originates from a study of blood T cell repertoires in COVID-19. Looking at the study overall: Sites across the United States, Italy and Spain contributed samples from acute and convalescent COVID-19. T cells, B-cell-depleted T cells, or PBMCs provided the cDNA or gDNA that served as material.

The sample consisted of peripheral blood. The chain has TRBV28 and TRBJ2-7; D possibly corresponds to TRBD1 (6 bases). This receptor was taken from a woman aged 80 or over with active COVID-19. The CDR3 loop reads CASSLVGQRYEQYF. Here the CDR3 DNA reads TGTGCCAGCAGTTTAGTCGGACAGCGCTACGAGCAGTACTTC.